Listed below are T cell receptor beta chains from one sample, sequenced in a study of shared clonotypes between healthy human individuals. Clones were sequenced by immunoSEQ multiplex PCR, and TCRdb holds only the in-frame ones, with some missing. The repertoire consists of about 1.5 million clones, with roughly 96% occurring once and the leading ten covering roughly 1.2%. Sequenced material: naive CD4+ T cells sorted from blood. The receptor set was obtained from a man aged 30 to 45 in good health. Both conserved end residues are part of each CDR3. A D gene is named only where the DNA matches it firmly. Some rows mark clone size as missing; the rest say once, few, many or name a class of expanded clone.

v_gene: TRBV14
abundance: NA
j_gene: TRBJ2-5
d_gene: NA
CDR3nt: TGTGCCAGCAGCCGTCGGAGGGGAGAACTTCAAGAGACCCAGTACTTC
CDR3aa: CASSRRRGELQETQYF

v_gene: TRBV28
abundance: NA
j_gene: TRBJ2-3
d_gene: NA
CDR3nt: TGTGCCAGCCTTGCGGGCGGCACAGATACGCAGTATTTT
CDR3aa: CASLAGGTDTQYF

v_gene: TRBV28
abundance: once
j_gene: TRBJ2-1
d_gene: TRBD1
CDR3nt: TGTGCCAGCAGGAAGACAGGGTTTAATGAGCAGTTCTTC
CDR3aa: CASRKTGFNEQFF

v_gene: TRBV19
abundance: NA
j_gene: TRBJ2-1
d_gene: NA
CDR3nt: TGTGCCAGTAGTGTTGGCGTGGCCCCCGTTTACAATGAGCAGTTCTTC
CDR3aa: CASSVGVAPVYNEQFF

v_gene: TRBV5-5
abundance: NA
j_gene: TRBJ1-1
d_gene: NA
CDR3nt: TGTGCCAGCAGCTTAGGTTGGGGGAACACTGAAGCTTTCTTT
CDR3aa: CASSLGWGNTEAFF

v_gene: TRBV6-1
abundance: NA
j_gene: TRBJ2-3
d_gene: NA
CDR3nt: TGTGCCAGCAGTGATGGGGGAACAAGGTTTACGCAGTATTTT
CDR3aa: CASSDGGTRFTQYF

v_gene: TRBV5-1
abundance: once
j_gene: TRBJ2-5
d_gene: TRBD2
CDR3nt: TGCGCCAGCAGACACGGACTAGCGGGAGAGGTAGAGACCCAGTACTTC
CDR3aa: CASRHGLAGEVETQYF

v_gene: TRBV28
abundance: NA
j_gene: TRBJ2-3
d_gene: NA
CDR3nt: TGTGCCAGCAGGGACCTCCGGACAGATACGCAGTATTTT
CDR3aa: CASRDLRTDTQYF

v_gene: TRBV28
abundance: NA
j_gene: TRBJ2-2
d_gene: NA
CDR3nt: TGTGCCAGCAGGGGGGCGCGGGCCGGGGAGCTGTTTTTT
CDR3aa: CASRGARAGELFF

v_gene: TRBV9
abundance: once
j_gene: TRBJ1-2
d_gene: NA
CDR3nt: TGTGCCAGCAGCGTAGCGTCTCAGAGCGGCTACACCTTC
CDR3aa: CASSVASQSGYTF

v_gene: TRBV6-5
abundance: NA
j_gene: TRBJ2-5
d_gene: NA
CDR3nt: TGTGCCAGCAGCATCGGGGGAGGAGGTGAGACCCAGTACTTC
CDR3aa: CASSIGGGGETQYF

v_gene: TRBV9
abundance: NA
j_gene: TRBJ2-7
d_gene: NA
CDR3nt: TGTGCCAGCAGCGTTACGGGTACCTACGAGCAGTACTTC
CDR3aa: CASSVTGTYEQYF

v_gene: TRBV5-5
abundance: NA
j_gene: TRBJ2-1
d_gene: TRBD2
CDR3nt: TGTGCCAGCATGCGGGGGGTTAGCGGGCCCCCCTACAATGAGCAGTTCTTC
CDR3aa: CASMRGVSGPPYNEQFF

v_gene: TRBV28
abundance: NA
j_gene: TRBJ2-2
d_gene: NA
CDR3nt: TGTGCCAGCAGTTTAGGGGGGAACACCGGGGAGCTGTTTTTT
CDR3aa: CASSLGGNTGELFF

v_gene: TRBV7-2
abundance: many
j_gene: TRBJ2-3
d_gene: TRBD1
CDR3nt: TGTGCCAGCAGCTTCGGGACAGCTTCATATTTT
CDR3aa: CASSFGTASYF

v_gene: TRBV7-7
abundance: few
j_gene: TRBJ2-7
d_gene: NA
CDR3nt: TGTGCTAGCAGCCGACAGAGGGGAGGGGGTTACGAGCAGTACTTC
CDR3aa: CASSRQRGGGYEQYF

v_gene: TRBV7-9
abundance: NA
j_gene: TRBJ2-3
d_gene: TRBD2
CDR3nt: TGTGCCACACTAGCGGGGAACACAGATACGCAGTATTTT
CDR3aa: CATLAGNTDTQYF

v_gene: TRBV7-3
abundance: NA
j_gene: TRBJ2-2
d_gene: NA
CDR3nt: TGTGCCAGCAGCTTAAACCGGGATGTTCACAACACCGGGGAGCTGTTTTTT
CDR3aa: CASSLNRDVHNTGELFF

v_gene: TRBV11-2
abundance: NA
j_gene: TRBJ1-1
d_gene: NA
CDR3nt: TGTGCCAGCAGCCACACTCTTAATCTCGTTTGGACTGAAGCTTTCTTT
CDR3aa: CASSHTLNLVWTEAFF

v_gene: TRBV19
abundance: NA
j_gene: TRBJ2-5
d_gene: TRBD2
CDR3nt: TGTGCCATCCCCGGACTAGCCGAACACCAAGAGACCCAGTACTTC
CDR3aa: CAIPGLAEHQETQYF

v_gene: TRBV2
abundance: NA
j_gene: TRBJ2-2
d_gene: NA
CDR3nt: TGTGCCAGCAGTGAAGTGGACTCCGACACCGGGGAGCTGTTTTTT
CDR3aa: CASSEVDSDTGELFF

v_gene: TRBV6-5
abundance: NA
j_gene: TRBJ1-5
d_gene: NA
CDR3nt: TGTGCCAGCAGTTCTCGACAGTCCCCCGGTCAGCCCCAGCATTTT
CDR3aa: CASSSRQSPGQPQHF

v_gene: TRBV5-4
abundance: NA
j_gene: TRBJ2-3
d_gene: NA
CDR3nt: TGTGCCAGCAGCCCGAAACAAGCGGCAGATACGCAGTATTTT
CDR3aa: CASSPKQAADTQYF

v_gene: TRBV5-1
abundance: once
j_gene: TRBJ2-3
d_gene: NA
CDR3nt: TGCGCCAGCAGCTTGGTCTTCGGTACAGACCTCTTTCCCCAGGGCACAGATACGCAGTATTTT
CDR3aa: CASSLVFGTDLFPQGTDTQYF

v_gene: TRBV25-1
abundance: NA
j_gene: TRBJ2-1
d_gene: TRBD2
CDR3nt: TGTGCCACCGACGGGACTAGCGTTTACAATGAGCAGTTCTTC
CDR3aa: CATDGTSVYNEQFF

v_gene: TRBV29-1
abundance: NA
j_gene: TRBJ2-3
d_gene: NA
CDR3nt: TGCAGCGTTTTAAGAGGGTGGGATACGCAGTATTTT
CDR3aa: CSVLRGWDTQYF

v_gene: TRBV12-5
abundance: NA
j_gene: TRBJ2-3
d_gene: TRBD2
CDR3nt: TGTGCTAGTGGTTTGTGGCGGGAGAGAGATACGCAGTATTTT
CDR3aa: CASGLWRERDTQYF

v_gene: TRBV27
abundance: NA
j_gene: TRBJ2-6
d_gene: NA
CDR3nt: TGTGCCAGCAGTTCCCTGACGGGCACTGGGGCCAACGTCCTGACTTTC
CDR3aa: CASSSLTGTGANVLTF

v_gene: TRBV7-2
abundance: NA
j_gene: TRBJ1-1
d_gene: TRBD1
CDR3nt: TGTGCCAGCAGCCCGCCGGGACAGCCGTTGGATGCTGAAGCTTTCTTT
CDR3aa: CASSPPGQPLDAEAFF

v_gene: TRBV5-1
abundance: NA
j_gene: TRBJ2-1
d_gene: NA
CDR3nt: TGCGCCAGCAGCTTGGGTTCCGGGGTGTACGAGCAGTTCTTC
CDR3aa: CASSLGSGVYEQFF

v_gene: TRBV9
abundance: NA
j_gene: TRBJ1-4
d_gene: NA
CDR3nt: TGTGCCAGCAGCGGGGCGGGGACAACTAATGAAAAACTGTTTTTT
CDR3aa: CASSGAGTTNEKLFF

v_gene: TRBV9
abundance: NA
j_gene: TRBJ2-1
d_gene: TRBD2
CDR3nt: TGTGCCAGCAGCGTAGGGGGGAGGGCCTGGAATGAGCAGTTCTTC
CDR3aa: CASSVGGRAWNEQFF

v_gene: TRBV27
abundance: NA
j_gene: TRBJ2-3
d_gene: NA
CDR3nt: TGTGCCAGCAGTTACAGACTATCGCTAACTACTAGCACAGATACGCAGTATTTT
CDR3aa: CASSYRLSLTTSTDTQYF

v_gene: TRBV7-9
abundance: NA
j_gene: TRBJ2-5
d_gene: NA
CDR3nt: TGTGCCAGCAGTCGTCAAACAGGGACCCAAGAGACCCAGTACTTC
CDR3aa: CASSRQTGTQETQYF

v_gene: TRBV5-4
abundance: NA
j_gene: TRBJ2-2
d_gene: NA
CDR3nt: TGTGCCAGCAGCTTGGGAGGGATTCGCACCGGGGAGCTGTTTTTT
CDR3aa: CASSLGGIRTGELFF

v_gene: TRBV18
abundance: NA
j_gene: TRBJ1-1
d_gene: NA
CDR3nt: TGTGCCAGCTCACCCATCCCCAAGGGTAGTGGCACTGAAGCTTTCTTT
CDR3aa: CASSPIPKGSGTEAFF

v_gene: TRBV5-1
abundance: NA
j_gene: TRBJ2-1
d_gene: NA
CDR3nt: TGCGCCAGCAGCTTGGGACTGGCGGGGCACAATGAGCAGTTCTTC
CDR3aa: CASSLGLAGHNEQFF